The 2 T cell receptor beta chains below come from one sample, sequenced in a study of T cells after yellow fever vaccination. From the 5' RACE reads, TCRdb called clonotypes with MiXCR, one entry per CDR3 protein. The data contain about 120,000 distinct CDR3 sequences, about 7% of them seen just once; the ten biggest clones take up roughly 2.5%. The starting material was CD4+ T cells sorted from PBMCs, obtained roughly 46 days after the first yellow fever vaccination. These receptor sequences come from a man between 18 and 35 years old who received the YFV17D yellow fever vaccine.

This clonotype was seen ten or more times. V is TRBV7-3 and J is TRBJ2-1; D is uncertain. The CDR3 spans 14 residues. Trimming took off 5 bases at V and 5 bases at J, with 13 bases between the two ends. Looked up from germline, CDR1 is SGHTA and CDR2 is FQGTGA. The CDR3 DNA sequence: TGTGCCAGCAGCCCCAATACATGGGACAATGAGCAGTTCTTC. This encodes CASSPNTWDNEQFF.

This clonotype was seen repeatedly, ten times or more. The chain carries TRBV7-2 and TRBJ2-3; 7 nucleotides match TRBD1. Germline-derived CDR1 and CDR2 are SGHTA and FQGNSA. This CDR3 is 14 amino acids long. Unmatched junction bases numbered 2, after V lost 3 bases and J lost 2 bases. CDR3: CASSFTGVTDTQYF. The DNA of the CDR3 is TGTGCCAGCAGCTTCACAGGGGTCACAGATACGCAGTATTTT. Looking up the rest from reference TRBV7-2 and TRBJ2-3 gives the full variable domain: GAGVSQSPSNKVTEKGKDVELRCDPISGHTALYWYRQSLGQGLEFLIYFQGNSAPDKSGLPSDRFSAERTGGSVSTLTIQRTQQEDSAVYLCASSFTGVTDTQYFGPGTRLTVL.